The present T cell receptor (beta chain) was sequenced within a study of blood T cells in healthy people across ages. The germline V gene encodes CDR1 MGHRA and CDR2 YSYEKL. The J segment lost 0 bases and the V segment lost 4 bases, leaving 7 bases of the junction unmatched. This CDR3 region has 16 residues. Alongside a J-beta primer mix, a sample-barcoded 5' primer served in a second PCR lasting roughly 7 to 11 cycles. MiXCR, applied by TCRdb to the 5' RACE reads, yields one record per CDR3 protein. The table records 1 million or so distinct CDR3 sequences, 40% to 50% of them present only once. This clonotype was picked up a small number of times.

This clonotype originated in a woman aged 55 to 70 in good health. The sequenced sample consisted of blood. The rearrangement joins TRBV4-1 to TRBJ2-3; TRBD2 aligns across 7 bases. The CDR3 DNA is TGCGCCAGCAGCCGATTTAGCGGGCCTAGCACAGATACGCAGTATTTT. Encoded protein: CASSRFSGPSTDTQYF.